This T cell receptor (beta chain) was retrieved from a study of regulatory T cells in long-lasting Graves disease. Time point given: newly diagnosed GD, antithyroid drugs for less than 3 months. From RNA extracted from PBMCs, the TCR library was made. Patients met American Thyroid Association criteria for Graves' disease. Recruitment took place at an endocrinology department in Xi'an, China. Study-level points and caveats: Persistent disease exhibited a predilection for TRBV28, TRBJ1-2 and TRBJ2-5.

Germline V gene sequence: CDR1 SGHTA, CDR2 FQGNSA. The CDR3 is 14 residues long. The V end was cut by 5 bases, the J end by 0 bases, with 7 bases between. On this clonotype: What it binds is unknown.

The authors built TCR beta libraries using iRepertoire HTBI primers and Arm-PCR of CDR3 regions. TCRdb re-analysed the multiplex PCR reads in MiXCR, keeping a single row per CDR3 protein. This sample carries 400,000 to 500,000 distinct CDR3 sequences, 16% of them seen once, and the ten largest clones take around a quarter. This sample was shared with a second study, whose subject was T cells in Graves' hyperthyroidism and ophthalmopathy. That paper states: When ophthalmopathy did not progress within 18 months, Graves' hyperthyroidism was considered stable.

This TCR was sampled from a woman aged 18-29 years with Graves disease. The sample consisted of peripheral blood mononuclear cells (PBMCs), taken at new diagnosis, from a patient treated with antithyroid drugs. The chain recombines TRBV7-2 with TRBJ1-4; no reliable D call. This chain's CDR3 is CASSPYATNEKLFF. The CDR3 coding sequence is TGTGCCAGCAGCCCTTATGCAACTAATGAAAAACTGTTTTTT.